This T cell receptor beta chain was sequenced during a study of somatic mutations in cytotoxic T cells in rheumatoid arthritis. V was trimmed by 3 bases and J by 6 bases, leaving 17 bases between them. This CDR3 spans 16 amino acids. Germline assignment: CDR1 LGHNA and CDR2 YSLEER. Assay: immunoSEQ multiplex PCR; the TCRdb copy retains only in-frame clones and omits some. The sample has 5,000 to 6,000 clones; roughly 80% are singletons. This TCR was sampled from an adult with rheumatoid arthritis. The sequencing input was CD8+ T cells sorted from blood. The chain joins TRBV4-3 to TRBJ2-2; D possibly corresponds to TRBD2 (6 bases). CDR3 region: CASSQGLRTGAGELFF. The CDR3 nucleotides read TGCGCCAGCAGCCAGGGACTTCGAACGGGGGCCGGGGAGCTGTTTTTT.